These 26 T cell receptor beta chains were sequenced from one sample in a study of blood T cell repertoires in COVID-19. The table came from immunoSEQ multiplex PCR; TCRdb's copy has only in-frame clones and leaves some out. Here the sample spans fewer than 75,000 clones, 85% to 90% being singletons. Sequencing was done on a sample of peripheral blood. The receptors were sampled from a man aged 50-60 years with active COVID-19.

This clone has a handful of counts. V is TRBV18 and J is TRBJ2-7; D unclear. Germline V gene lookup returns CDR1 KGHSH and CDR2 LQKENI. Trimming pared 2 bases from V and 6 bases from J, leaving 8 bases between. The CDR3 contains 12 residues. CDR3 region: CASSPASIEQYF. The CDR3 DNA is TGTGCCAGCTCACCAGCAAGCATCGAGCAGTACTTC.

The rearrangement uses TRBV18 and TRBJ1-2; TRBD1 matches 8 bases. In germline, CDR1 is KGHSH, CDR2 LQKENI. CDR3 length: 13 amino acids. J lost 8 bases, V lost 6 bases, and 8 bases had no gene match. Here the CDR3 reads CASSPQGAGGYTF. CDR3 sequence (DNA): TGTGCCAGCTCGCCCCAGGGGGCGGGAGGCTACACCTTC.

This chain uses TRBV7-9 with TRBJ2-3, with 8 nucleotides matching TRBD2. V lost 2 bases to trimming and J lost 4 bases; unmatched junction nucleotides: 2. Germline lookup yields CDR1 SEHNR and CDR2 FQNEAQ (reference sequence). The CDR3 is made up of 14 amino acids. For the CDR3, the DNA is TGTGCCAGCAGCTTATCCGGGAGGGCAGATACGCAGTATTTT. It specifies CASSLSGRADTQYF.

The chain joins TRBV7-9 to TRBJ2-5, with 9 bases lining up with TRBD2. The CDR3 loop spans 15 amino acids. CDR1 is SEHNR and CDR2 is FQNEAQ in the germline V gene (reference sequence). V shed 5 bases and J 4 bases; nucleotides not matched to a gene: 8. CDR3 residues: CASSHIAGAAETQYF. CDR3 coding DNA: TGTGCCAGCAGCCATATAGCGGGGGCGGCAGAGACCCAGTACTTC.

The chain links TRBV10-3 to TRBJ2-7, with a weak D call TRBD2 (6 bases). There are 14 residues in the CDR3. CDR1 is ENHRY and CDR2 is SYGVKD in the germline V gene. Trimming stripped 6 bases from V and 0 bases from J, with 12 bases between. CDR3 nucleotides: TGTGCCATCAGGGGTAGCGGAAGCTCCTACGAGCAGTACTTC. Its protein product is CAIRGSGSSYEQYF.

The rearrangement uses TRBV28 and TRBJ1-6; 7 bases line up with TRBD1. This CDR3 has 15 residues. CDR1 MDHEN and CDR2 SYDVKM come from the germline V gene. V dropped 7 bases and J dropped 5; count of bases not matched to a gene: 8. The chain's CDR3 is CASTPAGGNNSPLHF. The CDR3 nucleotides read TGTGCCAGCACCCCAGCAGGGGGGAATAATTCACCCCTCCACTTT.

This chain connects TRBV11-2 to TRBJ1-1, with D unresolved. Germline loops: CDR1 SGHAT, CDR2 FQNNGV. V gave up 9 bases and J gave up 5 bases, with 16 bases separating them. The CDR3 spans 13 residues. The CDR3 coding sequence is TGTGCCAGTTTATCTGGGCCAAGGACTGAAGCTTTCTTT. The encoded protein is CASLSGPRTEAFF.

Here the CDR3 reads CASNQRGLANEQFF. CDR3 DNA: TGTGCCAGCAATCAGAGAGGACTAGCGAATGAGCAGTTCTTC. The chain recombines TRBV28 with TRBJ2-1; 9 nucleotides match TRBD2. Germline loops: CDR1 MDHEN, CDR2 SYDVKM. CDR3 length: 14 residues. V shed 7 bases, J shed 7 bases, and the junction held 8 bases outside the gene matches. Filled out from reference TRBV28 and TRBJ2-1, the complete variable domain reads DVKVTQSSRYLVKRTGEKVFLECVQDMDHENMFWYRQDPGLGLRLIYFSYDVKMKEKGDIPEGYSVSREKKERFSLILESASTNQTSMYLCASNQRGLANEQFFGPGTRLTVL.

This chain connects TRBV28 to TRBJ2-7; 7 bases are shared with TRBD1. Trimming at V came to 4 bases and at J to 3 bases, leaving 3 bases not matched to a gene. The CDR3 contains 13 residues. Germline loops: CDR1 MDHEN, CDR2 SYDVKM. The CDR3 DNA reads as TGTGCCAGCAGTTGGGACAGAAACTACGAGCAGTACTTC. As protein: CASSWDRNYEQYF. The entire variable domain, with the rest obtained from reference TRBV28 and TRBJ2-7, is as follows: DVKVTQSSRYLVKRTGEKVFLECVQDMDHENMFWYRQDPGLGLRLIYFSYDVKMKEKGDIPEGYSVSREKKERFSLILESASTNQTSMYLCASSWDRNYEQYFGPGTRLTVT.

The chain uses TRBV27 and TRBJ1-1; 8 nucleotides match TRBD1. Germline lookup yields CDR1 MNHEY and CDR2 SMNVEV (reference sequence). This CDR3 is built from 16 residues. The junction had 8 bases not matched to a gene; V was cut back by 3 bases and J by 2 bases. CDR3 in amino acids: CASSFLAAGGNTEAFF. CDR3 sequence (DNA): TGTGCCAGCAGTTTTCTTGCGGCAGGGGGCAACACTGAAGCTTTCTTT.

This chain uses TRBV28 with TRBJ1-2; 7 bases match TRBD1. CDR1 is MDHEN and CDR2 is SYDVKM in the germline V gene. V trimming: 6 bases; J trimming: 8 bases; junction bases outside the gene matches: 9. This CDR3 is 13 amino acids long. DNA of the CDR3: TGTGCCAGCAGCCTGACAGGGACGGGCGGCTACACCTTC. Its translation: CASSLTGTGGYTF.

The chain has TRBV5-4 and TRBJ1-2; 9 positions match TRBD1. The length of the CDR3 is 14 residues. Trimming cost V 5 bases and J 3 bases; bases outside gene matches: 5. Germline V lookup: CDR1 SGHNT, CDR2 YYREEE (reference sequence). The chain's CDR3 is CASRTGGMDYGYTF. For the CDR3, the DNA is TGTGCCAGCAGGACAGGGGGTATGGACTATGGCTACACCTTC. The entire variable domain, with the rest obtained from reference TRBV5-4 and TRBJ1-2, is as follows: ETGVTQSPTHLIKTRGQQVTLRCSSQSGHNTVSWYQQALGQGPQFIFQYYREEENGRGNFPPRFSGLQFPNYSSELNVNALELDDSALYLCASRTGGMDYGYTFGSGTRLTVV.

This chain links TRBV4-3 with TRBJ1-3; tentatively, D is TRBD1 (6 bases). CDR1 and CDR2 (germline): LGHNA, YSLEER. The CDR3 length is 15 residues. Trimming left V 3 bases short and J 0 bases short, with 9 bases between. CDR3 sequence reads: CASSQGAFSGNTIYF. For the CDR3, the DNA is TGCGCCAGCAGCCAGGGGGCCTTCTCTGGAAACACCATATATTTT.

V and J are TRBV5-1 and TRBJ2-1, with TRBD2 identical over 7 bases. The germline V gene has CDR1 SGHRS and CDR2 YFSETQ. CDR3 length equals 14 residues. V was pared by 4 bases and J by 5 bases, with 6 bases of the junction left unmatched. CDR3 residues: CASSVGLVDNEQFF. The CDR3 region has the DNA TGCGCCAGCAGCGTCGGACTAGTCGACAATGAGCAGTTCTTC.

J is TRBJ2-1 and V is TRBV19; tentatively, D is TRBD1 (6 bases). The V end lost 1 base, the J end lost 9 bases, and 13 bases lay between the germline ends. The CDR3 has 14 residues. Germline loops: CDR1 LNHDA, CDR2 SQIVND (reference sequence). In DNA, the CDR3 is TGTGCCAGTAGTATAGTGGGGGCTTCGGGTGAGCAGTTCTTC. Amino acid sequence: CASSIVGASGEQFF.

The V gene is TRBV27, the J gene TRBJ2-1, with D tentatively TRBD2 (5 bases). Trimming removed 3 bases from V and 10 bases from J, with 13 bases in between. This CDR3 region has 13 residues. Germline CDR1 MNHEY, CDR2 SMNVEV (reference sequence). CDR3 in DNA: TGTGCCAGCAGTTTTCTTTATAGCGCAGAGCAGTTCTTC. Translating it yields CASSFLYSAEQFF.

V and J are TRBV2 and TRBJ1-1; TRBD1 matches at 10 bases. V lost 6 bases, J lost 8 bases, and 12 bases stayed unmatched. The CDR3 spans 15 residues. The germline CDR1 and CDR2 sequences are SNHLY and FYNNEI. CDR3 DNA: TGTGCCAGCAGCGTTCCGGGACAGGGGATAGGAGAAGCTTTCTTT. Protein product: CASSVPGQGIGEAFF. Based on the CDR3 plus reference TRBV2 and TRBJ1-1, the full variable domain is EPEVTQTPSHQVTQMGQEVILRCVPISNHLYFYWYRQILGQKVEFLVSFYNNEISEKSEIFDDQFSVERPDGSNFTLKIRSTKLEDSAMYFCASSVPGQGIGEAFFGQGTRLTVV.

CDR3 DNA: TGTGCCAGCAGTACCAAGGGAGGAGGCTCCTACGAGCAGTACTTC. Amino acid sequence: CASSTKGGGSYEQYF. The V and J genes are TRBV28 and TRBJ2-7; a weak D match, TRBD2 (6 bases). The CDR3 length is 15 residues. CDR1 is MDHEN and CDR2 is SYDVKM in the germline V gene. Trimming pared 5 bases from V and 0 bases from J, leaving 14 bases between.

This clone was seen only once. This chain uses TRBV20-1 with TRBJ2-2; 10 bases agree with TRBD2. The CDR3 has 15 amino acids. The germline CDR1 and CDR2 sequences are DFQATT and SNEGSKA (reference sequence). J lost 4 bases, V lost 3 bases, and 5 bases had no gene match. The CDR3 DNA reads TGCAGTGCTAGTGCCCCTAGCGGGGGCACCGGGGAGCTGTTTTTT. This gives the protein CSASAPSGGTGELFF.

This chain links TRBV11-2 with TRBJ2-2, with D tentatively TRBD2 (6 bases). This CDR3 comprises 17 residues. Germline V lookup: CDR1 SGHAT, CDR2 FQNNGV. Trimming shortened V by 3 bases and J by 4 bases, and 18 bases separated the two germline ends. CDR3 nucleotides: TGTGCCAGCAGCTTGATTGTGGGGGGTGCGGGCACCGGGGAGCTGTTTTTT. This sequence encodes CASSLIVGGAGTGELFF.

The chain links TRBV4-2 to TRBJ2-7, with D possibly matching TRBD2 (5 bases). The CDR3 sequence is 13 residues long. Trimming removed 4 bases at V and 0 bases at J, with 7 bases between. In germline, CDR1 is LGHNA, CDR2 YNFKEQ. This CDR3 is CASSPTTSYEQYF. DNA for the CDR3: TGTGCCAGCAGCCCGACTACCTCCTACGAGCAGTACTTC.

The rearrangement joins TRBV24-1 to TRBJ2-7, with a possible D match to TRBD2 (5 bases). The CDR3 consists of 12 residues. Trimming cost V 4 bases and J 7 bases, with 10 bases left between them. Germline CDR1 KGHDR, CDR2 SFDVKD. The CDR3 is CATSDSLGEQYF. As DNA, the CDR3 is TGTGCCACCAGTGACTCACTAGGAGAGCAGTACTTC.

V is TRBV19 and J is TRBJ1-5, with TRBD1 matching over 7 bases. The germline V gene has CDR1 LNHDA and CDR2 SQIVND (reference sequence). J was trimmed by 2 bases and V by 5 bases; bases with no gene match: 9. The CDR3 is 16 amino acids. CDR3 sequence (DNA): TGTGCCAGTAGTGGCCCAGGGGGTTGGCGCAATCAGCCCCAGCATTTT. This encodes CASSGPGGWRNQPQHF.

The V call is TRBV5-4, the J call TRBJ2-1; 7 positions match TRBD2. J was trimmed by 4 bases and V by 4 bases; bases with no gene match: 11. Per germline, CDR1 SGHNT and CDR2 YYREEE (reference sequence). CDR3 length equals 16 residues. CDR3 region: CASSAAGLLYYNEQFF. CDR3 DNA: TGTGCCAGCAGCGCGGCGGGACTACTATATTACAATGAGCAGTTCTTC.

The gene calls are TRBV5-6 and TRBJ1-1; 7 bases map to TRBD1. Germline assignment: CDR1 SGHDT and CDR2 YYEEEE. The CDR3 is 17 amino acids. V was clipped by 4 bases and J by 1 base; unmatched bases: 13. The CDR3 nucleotides read TGTGCCAGCAGCCTACAGAGGGGGCTACATCGGAACACTGAAGCTTTCTTT. Encoded protein: CASSLQRGLHRNTEAFF.

The genes are TRBV7-9 and TRBJ1-1, with 8 bases aligning to TRBD1. The CDR3 runs to 15 residues. Germline V gene data show CDR1 as SEHNR and CDR2 as FQNEAQ (reference sequence). The V gene end was trimmed by 4 bases and the J gene end by 4 bases; junction bases not matched to a gene: 8. The CDR3 reads CASSSYRGISTEAFF. In nucleotides, the CDR3 is TGTGCCAGCAGCTCTTACAGGGGGATATCCACTGAAGCTTTCTTT.